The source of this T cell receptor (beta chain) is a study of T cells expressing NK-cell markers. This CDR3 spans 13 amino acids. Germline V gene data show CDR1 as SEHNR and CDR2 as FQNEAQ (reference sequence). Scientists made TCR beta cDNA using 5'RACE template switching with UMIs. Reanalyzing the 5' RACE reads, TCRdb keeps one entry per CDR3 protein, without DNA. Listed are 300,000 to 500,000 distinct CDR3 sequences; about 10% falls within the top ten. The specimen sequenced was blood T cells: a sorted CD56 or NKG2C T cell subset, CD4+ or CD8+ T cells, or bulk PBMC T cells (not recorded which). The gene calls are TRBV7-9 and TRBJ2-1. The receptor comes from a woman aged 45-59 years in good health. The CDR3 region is CASSLLLVNEQFF.